A single sample is the source of the 25 T cell receptor beta chains below, sequenced in a study of T cell changes during pregnancy in multiple sclerosis. TCRdb keeps only in-frame clones here, not all; method: immunoSEQ multiplex PCR. The sample has tens of thousands of clones, 85% to 95% seen once. The source material was CD8+ T cells from peripheral blood mononuclear cells, sampled in the third trimester of pregnancy. These receptors were taken from a female donor in good health, enrolled as a control in a pregnancy study.

The rearrangement joins TRBV30 to TRBJ1-2; D is perhaps TRBD1 (5 bases). The germline gives CDR1 GTSNPN, CDR2 SVGIG (reference sequence). The CDR3 runs 15 residues. V was pared by 0 bases and J by 6 bases, with 17 bases between. CDR3 sequence: CAWSVMWTGENGYTF. CDR3 bases: TGTGCCTGGAGTGTAATGTGGACGGGGGAGAATGGCTACACCTTC.

This clone was counted at least ten times. The CDR3 is CASNPTDNAYEQYF. The DNA of the CDR3 is TGTGCCAGCAATCCTACGGACAACGCCTACGAGCAGTACTTC. The chain combines TRBV2 with TRBJ2-7; tentatively, D is TRBD1 (5 bases). Between the trimmed V and J ends, which lost 7 bases and 2 bases, there was a span of 15 bases. CDR1 and CDR2 (germline): SNHLY, FYNNEI. The CDR3 consists of 14 residues.

This clone occurred a few times. The gene calls are TRBV7-8 and TRBJ2-2; D possibly corresponds to TRBD1 (5 bases). Trimming removed 5 bases at V and 10 bases at J, with 14 bases between. Looked up from germline, CDR1 is SGHVS and CDR2 is FQNEAQ. The CDR3 length is 13 residues. CDR3 nucleotide sequence: TGTGCCAGCAGCCTGGACATTCAGGTGGAGCTGTTTTTT. Its translation is CASSLDIQVELFF.

J is TRBJ1-1 and V is TRBV27, with D unresolved. This CDR3 comprises 14 residues. Trimming took 0 bases from V and 5 from J, leaving 10 bases between them. Germline loops: CDR1 MNHEY, CDR2 SMNVEV (reference sequence). The CDR3: CASSLSMSGTEAFF. The CDR3 DNA follows: TGTGCCAGCAGTTTATCGATGAGTGGTACTGAAGCTTTCTTT.

The chain combines TRBV6-1 with TRBJ2-3, with a weak D call TRBD1 (5 bases). Germline loops: CDR1 MNHNS, CDR2 SASEGT. Trimming pared 7 bases from V and 2 bases from J, leaving 13 bases between. This CDR3 is built from 14 residues. CDR3 protein: CASNPGRNTDTQYF. The CDR3 DNA follows: TGTGCCAGCAACCCAGGGCGTAACACAGATACGCAGTATTTT.

The gene calls are TRBV19 and TRBJ1-5; D not certain. CDR1 and CDR2 from the germline V gene are LNHDA and SQIVND (reference sequence). V lost 3 bases, J lost 3 bases, and 9 bases lay in between. The CDR3 is made up of 14 amino acids. CDR3 amino acids: CASSMFLFNQPQHF. In DNA form, the CDR3 reads TGTGCCAGTAGTATGTTTCTCTTCAATCAGCCCCAGCATTTT.

The chain joins TRBV7-3 to TRBJ1-6, with D possibly TRBD1 on 6 matching bases. V was shortened by 5 bases and J by 4 bases, with 15 bases between the two germline ends. The CDR3 is 16 residues long. The germline V gene encodes CDR1 SGHTA and CDR2 FQGTGA. In DNA, the CDR3 is TGTGCCAGCAGCCAAGGGGGGGACCCTTATAATTCACCCCTCCACTTT. This codes for CASSQGGDPYNSPLHF. Variable domain in full (rest from reference TRBV7-3 and TRBJ1-6): GAGVSQTPSNKVTEKGKYVELRCDPISGHTALYWYRQSLGQGPEFLIYFQGTGAADDSGLPNDRFFAVRPEGSVSTLKIQRTERGDSAVYLCASSQGGDPYNSPLHFGNGTRLTVT.

The genes are TRBV27 and TRBJ1-1; the match to TRBD1 covers 7 bases. The germline V gene encodes CDR1 MNHEY and CDR2 SMNVEV (reference sequence). The CDR3 consists of 12 residues. V trimming: 6 bases; J trimming: 4 bases; junction bases outside the gene matches: 2. The CDR3 coding sequence is TGTGCCAGCAGAACAGGGGTCACTGAAGCTTTCTTT. This sequence encodes CASRTGVTEAFF.

The chain recombines TRBV2 with TRBJ2-3; 7 bases match TRBD2. V lost 7 bases to trimming and J lost 1 base; unmatched junction nucleotides: 5. Per germline, CDR1 SNHLY and CDR2 FYNNEI. This CDR3 spans 14 amino acids. The CDR3 here is CASILSGGTDTQYF. CDR3 DNA: TGTGCCAGCATTCTAAGCGGGGGCACAGATACGCAGTATTTT.

V usage is TRBV4-3 and J usage is TRBJ2-6, with 11 nucleotides matching TRBD1. The CDR3 runs 19 residues. The junction had 4 bases not matched to a gene; V was cut back by 0 bases and J by 0 bases. Germline loops: CDR1 LGHNA, CDR2 YSLEER. The CDR3 DNA is TGCGCCAGCAGCCAAGAAGGGACAGGGGGATTCTCTGGGGCCAACGTCCTGACTTTC. Protein sequence: CASSQEGTGGFSGANVLTF.

The chain carries TRBV19 and TRBJ1-5; TRBD1 aligns across 11 bases. The CDR3 runs 15 residues. The junction had 6 bases not matched to a gene; V was cut back by 8 bases and J by 3 bases. Germline V gives CDR1 LNHDA, CDR2 SQIVND (reference sequence). Here the CDR3 DNA reads TGTGCCAGTCGGACAGGGGGCGAATTCAATCAGCCCCAGCATTTT. It is translated as CASRTGGEFNQPQHF.

The gene calls are TRBV5-1 and TRBJ2-2; D gene uncertain. V was cut by 4 bases and J by 2 bases, with 21 bases left in between. The germline CDR1 and CDR2 sequences are SGHRS and YFSETQ. This CDR3 spans 18 amino acids. The CDR3, as DNA: TGCGCCAGCAGCCCCCCGGCCGGAGCACCACCAAACACCGGGGAGCTGTTTTTT. Amino acids: CASSPPAGAPPNTGELFF.

The chain employs TRBV7-9 and TRBJ1-5; D ambiguous. Germline CDR1 SEHNR, CDR2 FQNEAQ (reference sequence). This CDR3 has 13 residues. V dropped 2 bases and J dropped 6 bases, with 8 bases sitting between them. Here the CDR3 reads CASSLIVGQPQHF. Written as DNA, the CDR3 is TGTGCCAGCAGCTTAATAGTCGGTCAGCCCCAGCATTTT. Combining the CDR3 with reference TRBV7-9 and TRBJ1-5 gives the whole variable domain DTGVSQNPRHKITKRGQNVTFRCDPISEHNRLYWYRQTLGQGPEFLTYFQNEAQLEKSRLLSDRFSAERPKGSFSTLEIQRTEQGDSAMYLCASSLIVGQPQHFGDGTRLSIL.

This rearrangement joins TRBV9 to TRBJ2-5; maybe TRBD1 (5 bases). V was cut by 0 bases and J by 5 bases, with 8 bases left in between. The germline V gene encodes CDR1 SGDLS and CDR2 YYNGEE. The CDR3 runs to 13 residues. CDR3 nucleotide sequence: TGTGCCAGCAGCGTAGCGTCAGGGGAGACCCAGTACTTC. Its translation is CASSVASGETQYF.

The rearrangement links TRBV13 to TRBJ1-2; 8 bases are shared with TRBD1. In germline, CDR1 is PRHDT, CDR2 FYEKMQ (reference sequence). J lost 4 bases, V lost 2 bases, and 9 bases had no gene match. The CDR3 runs 16 residues. CDR3 sequence: CASSLRDRTKIYGYTF. The CDR3 DNA is TGTGCCAGCAGCTTAAGGGACAGGACGAAGATCTATGGCTACACCTTC. The whole variable domain, remainder taken from reference TRBV13 and TRBJ1-2, is AAGVIQSPRHLIKEKRETATLKCYPIPRHDTVYWYQQGPGQDPQFLISFYEKMQSDKGSIPDRFSAQQFSDYHSELNMSSLELGDSALYFCASSLRDRTKIYGYTFGSGTRLTVV.

This chain connects TRBV4-2 to TRBJ1-1; no clear D gene. The CDR3 has 15 residues. V was clipped by 0 bases and J by 7 bases, with 15 bases between them. CDR1 and CDR2 (germline): LGHNA, YNFKEQ. The CDR3 sequence is CASSQDAGDYREAFF. The DNA of the CDR3 is TGTGCCAGCAGCCAAGATGCGGGCGACTATCGTGAAGCTTTCTTT.

The count of this clone is one. This chain joins TRBV4-3 and TRBJ1-6, with 10 positions matching TRBD1. The CDR3 loop spans 17 amino acids. The germline V gene encodes CDR1 LGHNA and CDR2 YSLEER. V lost 0 bases to trimming and J lost 3 bases; unmatched junction nucleotides: 2. The CDR3 nucleotides are TGCGCCAGCAGCCAAGAGACAGGGGGCCTCTATAATTCACCCCTCCACTTT. It is translated as CASSQETGGLYNSPLHF.

The rearrangement joins TRBV6-5 to TRBJ1-2; the match to TRBD1 covers 7 bases. CDR1 is MNHEY and CDR2 is SVGAGI in the germline V gene. This CDR3 has 14 residues. V lost 6 bases and J lost 7; bases outside the gene matches: 11. DNA of the CDR3: TGTGCCAGCAGCAAGGGACAGCTAACTTTTGGCTACACCTTC. It codes for CASSKGQLTFGYTF.

This sequence joins TRBV30 and TRBJ2-1, with 8 bases that match TRBD2. The CDR3 is made up of 13 amino acids. The V gene end was trimmed by 0 bases and the J gene end by 7 bases; junction bases not matched to a gene: 2. The germline CDR1 and CDR2 sequences are GTSNPN and SVGIG (reference sequence). DNA of the CDR3: TGTGCCTGGAGTGTATCGGGAGGGAATGAGCAGTTCTTC. It encodes CAWSVSGGNEQFF.

In this sample, this clone turned up once. This chain joins TRBV9 and TRBJ1-1; TRBD1 matches at 7 bases. V shed 7 bases, J shed 4 bases, and the junction held 16 bases outside the gene matches. The germline V gene has CDR1 SGDLS and CDR2 YYNGEE. The CDR3 consists of 16 residues. CDR3 DNA sequence: TGTGCCAGCTCACCCAGTGGCAGGACAGGTGGCACTGAAGCTTTCTTT. Translated, it gives CASSPSGRTGGTEAFF.

The rearrangement joins TRBV4-2 to TRBJ2-1; 8 positions match TRBD1. This CDR3 comprises 15 residues. The germline V gene encodes CDR1 LGHNA and CDR2 YNFKEQ. With 3 bases clipped from V and 3 bases from J, the junction kept 4 bases outside the gene matches. CDR3 protein: CASSQTGAIYNEQFF. The CDR3, as DNA: TGTGCCAGCAGCCAGACAGGGGCTATCTACAATGAGCAGTTCTTC.

The chain uses TRBV7-2 and TRBJ2-7; 7 nucleotides align to TRBD1. V lost 7 bases to trimming and J lost 7 bases; unmatched junction nucleotides: 10. The CDR3 is made up of 13 amino acids. From germline, CDR1 is SGHTA and CDR2 FQGNSA. The chain's CDR3 is CASILIQGEEQYF. CDR3 sequence (DNA): TGTGCCAGCATCCTAATCCAGGGGGAAGAGCAGTACTTC. Full variable domain (rest looked up from reference TRBV7-2 and TRBJ2-7): GAGVSQSPSNKVTEKGKDVELRCDPISGHTALYWYRQSLGQGLEFLIYFQGNSAPDKSGLPSDRFSAERTGGSVSTLTIQRTQQEDSAVYLCASILIQGEEQYFGPGTRLTVT.

V usage is TRBV7-6 and J usage is TRBJ1-2; possibly TRBD1 for D (6 bases). Trimming pared 2 bases from V and 8 bases from J, leaving 18 bases between. Germline V gives CDR1 SGHVS, CDR2 FNYEAQ. This CDR3 has 15 residues. The CDR3 DNA sequence: TGTGCCAGCAGCTTAAACGACAGGCCCCTTCGCGGCTACACCTTC. This gives the protein CASSLNDRPLRGYTF.

The chain combines TRBV10-3 with TRBJ1-2, with 7 bases aligning to TRBD1. Trimming at V came to 8 bases and at J to 1 base, leaving 7 bases not matched to a gene. CDR1 is ENHRY and CDR2 is SYGVKD in the germline V gene. The CDR3 is made up of 14 amino acids. CDR3 amino acids: CAISDREFNYGYTF. CDR3 DNA sequence: TGTGCCATCTCCGACAGGGAGTTTAACTATGGCTACACCTTC.

The chain recombines TRBV7-2 with TRBJ1-4, with 7 bases that match TRBD1. This CDR3 is 15 amino acids long. In germline, CDR1 is SGHTA, CDR2 FQGNSA. The V gene end was trimmed by 5 bases and the J gene end by 0 bases; junction bases not matched to a gene: 3. This chain's CDR3 is CASSPRGATNEKLFF. CDR3 bases: TGTGCCAGCAGCCCCAGGGGGGCAACTAATGAAAAACTGTTTTTT.